This passage covers 28 T cell receptor beta chains from one sample sequenced in a study of T cells in tumors after PD-1 blockade. Using immunoSEQ multiplex PCR, the repertoire was profiled, and TCRdb retains in-frame clones only, with some absent. Among more than 45,000 clones listed, 65% to 80% were seen once. Source: PBMCs, taken before anti-PD-1 therapy. The receptors shown here come from a human donor with advanced basal cell or squamous cell carcinoma (not recorded which).

The V and J genes are TRBV6-5 and TRBJ2-3; D gene ambiguous. Between the trimmed V and J ends, which lost 3 bases and 5 bases, there was a span of 6 bases. The CDR3 contains 12 residues. Per germline, CDR1 MNHEY and CDR2 SVGAGI. CDR3 protein: CASSYQRDTQYF. CDR3 DNA: TGTGCCAGCAGTTATCAAAGAGATACGCAGTATTTT.

V usage is TRBV14 and J usage is TRBJ1-1; D remains ambiguous. This CDR3 has 14 amino acids. Germline CDR1 is SGHDN and CDR2 is FVKESK. V lost 2 bases, J lost 1 base, and 8 bases lay in between. This CDR3 is CASSQLIRNTEAFF. CDR3 nucleotide sequence: TGTGCCAGCAGCCAACTTATACGGAACACTGAAGCTTTCTTT.

CDR3 residues: CASRPDGWNTEAFF. CDR3 sequence (DNA): TGTGCCAGCAGACCGGACGGATGGAACACTGAAGCTTTCTTT. The J gene is TRBJ1-1, the V gene TRBV7-9; D is unresolved. Germline lookup yields CDR1 SEHNR and CDR2 FQNEAQ (reference sequence). V was pared by 6 bases and J by 1 base, with 12 bases between. The CDR3 runs to 14 residues.

The genes are TRBV24-1 and TRBJ1-2; 7 bases map to TRBD1. Germline values: CDR1 KGHDR, CDR2 SFDVKD. The CDR3 has 14 amino acids. V shed 4 bases, J shed 6 bases, and the junction held 7 bases outside the gene matches. CDR3 protein: CATSDAHRGDGYTF. The CDR3 DNA reads TGTGCCACCAGTGACGCTCACAGGGGAGATGGCTACACCTTC.

The rearrangement uses TRBV6-6 and TRBJ1-3; D call uncertain. CDR1 is MNHNY, CDR2 SVGAGI, per germline (reference sequence). The CDR3 spans 16 residues. V lost 2 bases and J 4 bases, leaving 15 bases between the germline ends. CDR3 sequence (DNA): TGTGCCAGCAGTTACGAAGCTTCGACGGGGGGAAACACCATATATTTT. Encoded protein: CASSYEASTGGNTIYF.

The chain is built from TRBV5-1 and TRBJ2-3; possible D gene TRBD2, 6 bases. Per the germline V gene, CDR1 is SGHRS and CDR2 is YFSETQ. The CDR3 loop spans 14 amino acids. Trimming pared 5 bases from V and 0 bases from J, leaving 10 bases between. The CDR3 DNA sequence: TGCGCCAGCAGTTGGGGGGTTAGCACAGATACGCAGTATTTT. Its translation: CASSWGVSTDTQYF. Full variable domain (rest looked up from reference TRBV5-1 and TRBJ2-3): KAGVTQTPRYLIKTRGQQVTLSCSPISGHRSVSWYQQTPGQGLQFLFEYFSETQRNKGNFPGRFSGRQFSNSRSEMNVSTLELGDSALYLCASSWGVSTDTQYFGPGTRLTVL.

This chain uses TRBV6-1 with TRBJ2-1; D is undetermined. Between the trimmed V and J ends, which lost 0 bases and 7 bases, there was a span of 13 bases. The CDR3 covers 15 residues. Germline V lookup: CDR1 MNHNS, CDR2 SASEGT. Here the CDR3 reads CASSEASFLLNEQFF. CDR3 DNA sequence: TGTGCCAGCAGTGAAGCGAGTTTTTTGTTGAATGAGCAGTTCTTC.

The gene calls are TRBV3-1 (or the pseudogene TRBV3-2) and TRBJ1-2; D perhaps matches TRBD1 (5 bases). The CDR3 length is 15 residues. Germline V lookup: CDR1 LGHDT, CDR2 YNNKEL (reference sequence). V was pared by 1 base and J by 6 bases, with 15 bases between. CDR3 protein: CASSQVGPSIDGYTF. CDR3 nucleotides: TGTGCCAGCAGCCAAGTGGGACCTTCGATAGATGGCTACACCTTC.

The genes are TRBV7-3 and TRBJ2-7, with 8 bases matching TRBD1. The CDR3 has 15 residues. Germline values: CDR1 SGHTA, CDR2 FQGTGA. Losses at the gene ends were 2 bases for V and 5 bases for J; bases not matched to a gene: 8. The DNA for the CDR3 is TGTGCCAGCAGCTTATCTCCCCAGGGGGCCAACGAGCAGTACTTC. Amino acids: CASSLSPQGANEQYF.

This clone was seen only once. V usage is TRBV19 and J usage is TRBJ1-4; D is unresolved. Looked up from germline, CDR1 is LNHDA and CDR2 is SQIVND (reference sequence). The V gene lost 4 bases and the J gene lost 8 bases, with 20 bases spanning the gap. The CDR3 is 16 amino acids. CDR3 sequence reads: CASSTRRGVTDEKLFF. CDR3 in DNA: TGTGCCAGTAGTACCCGTCGGGGAGTGACTGACGAAAAACTGTTTTTT.

The chain is built from TRBV12-3 or TRBV12-4 and TRBJ2-7; D might be TRBD1 (6 bases). V shed 2 bases and J shed 7 bases, with 12 bases lying between them. This CDR3 is built from 13 residues. The CDR3 region has the DNA TGTGCCAGCAGTTTAATGCAGAGGGGGGAGCAGTACTTC. Encoded protein: CASSLMQRGEQYF.

The chain couples TRBV11-3 to TRBJ2-7; the D gene could be TRBD1 or TRBD2 (5 bases each). The CDR3 is 15 residues long. Germline CDR1 SGHNT, CDR2 YENEEA. V was cut by 2 bases and J by 3 bases, with 14 bases left in between. CDR3 nucleotide sequence: TGTGCCAGCAGCTTATTGCTAGTGGGGGACTACGAGCAGTACTTC. This gives the protein CASSLLLVGDYEQYF.

The chain joins TRBV6-1 to TRBJ1-5; D remains unclear. Germline values: CDR1 MNHNS, CDR2 SASEGT. This CDR3 contains 14 residues. V shed 2 bases and J shed 6 bases, with 11 bases lying between them. DNA for the CDR3: TGTGCCAGCAGTGAATCGGGAGATAGTCAGCCCCAGCATTTT. Protein sequence: CASSESGDSQPQHF.

This chain connects TRBV9 to TRBJ2-3, with unresolved D. The ends were cut back, 0 bases at V and 2 bases at J, with 7 bases in the middle. Germline-derived CDR1 and CDR2 are SGDLS and YYNGEE. The CDR3 sequence is 14 residues long. In DNA, the CDR3 is TGTGCCAGCAGCGTAGATAGGGACACAGATACGCAGTATTTT. It specifies CASSVDRDTDTQYF.

V and J are TRBV2 and TRBJ1-4, with a weak D call TRBD1 (5 bases). With 4 bases removed from V and 5 bases from J, the gap between germline ends came to 11 bases. Per germline, CDR1 SNHLY and CDR2 FYNNEI. The CDR3 extends over 14 amino acids. CDR3 in amino acids: CASSALAGNEKLFF. The CDR3 DNA sequence: TGTGCCAGCAGTGCCCTCGCAGGGAATGAAAAACTGTTTTTT.

The chain couples TRBV6-1 to TRBJ1-3; D may be TRBD1 (5 bases). Germline CDR1 is MNHNS and CDR2 is SASEGT. With 3 bases removed from V and 2 bases from J, the gap between germline ends came to 8 bases. CDR3 size: 14 residues. CDR3: CASSEGVAGNTIYF. The CDR3 DNA reads as TGTGCCAGCAGTGAGGGGGTGGCTGGAAACACCATATATTTT.

V is TRBV5-8 and J is TRBJ2-1; 8 positions match TRBD1. The V segment lost 4 bases and the J segment 5 bases; nucleotides outside the gene matches: 8. Germline CDR1 reads SGHTS; CDR2 reads YDEGEE. The CDR3 contains 15 residues. CDR3 nucleotide sequence: TGTGCCAGCAGCATTGACAGGGGAAGAAACAATGAGCAGTTCTTC. Protein: CASSIDRGRNNEQFF.

The chain employs TRBV2 and TRBJ2-3; D could derive from TRBD1 or TRBD2 (5 bases each). Germline V gene sequence: CDR1 SNHLY, CDR2 FYNNEI. There are 16 residues in the CDR3. V shed 6 bases and J shed 8 bases, with 24 bases lying between them. The CDR3 region is CASRGVRGGVLGTQYF. CDR3 nucleotides: TGTGCCAGCAGGGGGGTGAGGGGTGGGGTACTTGGTACGCAGTATTTT.

This chain uses TRBV27 with TRBJ1-3; no firm D call. The V gene's germline CDR1 is MNHEY and CDR2 SMNVEV (reference sequence). Trimming removed 2 bases from V and 0 bases from J, with 8 bases in between. The CDR3 runs to 15 residues. CDR3 coding DNA: TGTGCCAGCAGTTTAAAACTCAGCTCTGGAAACACCATATATTTT. This translates into CASSLKLSSGNTIYF.

The table lists this clone with a few counts. This chain connects TRBV27 to TRBJ2-1; 9 bases line up with TRBD1. J gave up 8 bases and V 9 bases, and 17 bases lay outside the gene matches. The CDR3 has 16 amino acids. The germline V gene has CDR1 MNHEY and CDR2 SMNVEV (reference sequence). DNA of the CDR3: TGTGCCAGTCTTCCCATAACGGGACAGGGTTTCGATGAGCAGTTCTTC. Translation: CASLPITGQGFDEQFF.

V usage is TRBV5-6 and J usage is TRBJ1-1, with D hard to call. Trimming cost V 1 base and J 1 base, with 11 bases left between them. The CDR3 totals 15 residues. CDR1 and CDR2 from the germline V gene are SGHDT and YYEEEE. CDR3 coding DNA: TGTGCCAGCAGCTTGTTAGGCCCAGGGAACACTGAAGCTTTCTTT. As protein: CASSLLGPGNTEAFF.

This clone was recorded only once. The chain couples TRBV12-3 or TRBV12-4 to TRBJ1-4; D is ambiguous. The CDR3 loop spans 12 amino acids. Deletions cut 6 bases from V and 5 bases from J, with 7 bases between. The CDR3 DNA sequence: TGTGCCAGCAGCCCCCTAAATGAAAAACTGTTTTTT. Amino acids: CASSPLNEKLFF.

Sample share makes this clone medium-sized. The V gene is TRBV6-4, the J gene TRBJ2-2; the D gene is possibly TRBD1 (6 bases). Germline V CDR1 and CDR2: MRHNA, SNTAGT. Trimming took off 6 bases at V and 7 bases at J, with 9 bases between the two ends. The CDR3 contains 12 residues. CDR3 sequence: CASRQGDGELFF. DNA of the CDR3: TGTGCCAGCAGACAGGGAGACGGGGAGCTGTTTTTT.

This sequence joins TRBV18 and TRBJ2-2, with TRBD1 matching 9 bases. J lost 4 bases, V lost 3 bases, and 6 bases had no gene match. The CDR3 has 16 residues. CDR1 KGHSH and CDR2 LQKENI come from the germline V gene. The CDR3 is CASSPPGTGSTGELFF. The CDR3 region has the DNA TGTGCCAGCTCACCGCCAGGGACAGGGTCCACCGGGGAGCTGTTTTTT. The full variable domain, rest sourced from reference TRBV18 and TRBJ2-2, is NAGVMQNPRHLVRRRGQEARLRCSPMKGHSHVYWYRQLPEEGLKFMVYLQKENIIDESGMPKERFSAEFPKEGPSILRIQQVVRGDSAAYFCASSPPGTGSTGELFFGEGSRLTVL.

The chain couples TRBV21-1 to TRBJ2-7. TRBV21-1 is deemed a pseudogene. The CDR3 sequence is 10 residues long. The CDR3 loop reads CASRGYEQYF. In nucleotides, the CDR3 is TGTGCCAGCAGGGGGTACGAGCAGTACTTC.

The rearrangement links TRBV29-1 to TRBJ2-3; TRBD2 matches 8 bases. This CDR3 region has 18 residues. CDR1 and CDR2 (germline): SQVTM, ANQGSEA. The J segment lost 2 bases and the V segment lost 4 bases, leaving 17 bases of the junction unmatched. The CDR3 sequence is CSVVPLTSSGWNTDTQYF. CDR3 DNA sequence: TGCAGCGTTGTACCGTTGACTTCTAGCGGGTGGAACACAGATACGCAGTATTTT.

This chain links TRBV2 with TRBJ1-1; TRBD1 might be the D (5 bases). This CDR3 is 12 amino acids long. Trimming stripped 8 bases from V and 1 base from J, with 8 bases between. In germline, CDR1 is SNHLY, CDR2 FYNNEI. CDR3 loop: CASCGGNTEAFF. As DNA, the CDR3 is TGTGCCAGCTGTGGGGGGAACACTGAAGCTTTCTTT.

The rearrangement joins TRBV6-6 to TRBJ2-7; 8 nucleotides line up with TRBD1. CDR3 length: 15 amino acids. Germline V gene sequence: CDR1 MNHNY, CDR2 SVGAGI (reference sequence). V was clipped by 1 base and J by 0 bases; unmatched bases: 2. For the CDR3, the DNA is TGTGCCAGCAGTTACTGGCAGGGGGCCTCCTACGAGCAGTACTTC. Amino acids: CASSYWQGASYEQYF.